Listed below are T cell receptor beta chains from one sample, sequenced in a study of T cell responses to AZD1222 COVID-19 vaccine. TCRdb's table, derived via immunoSEQ multiplex PCR, lists solely in-frame clones and lacks some. The sample has more than 100,000 clones, roughly nine tenths seen once; the top ten hold over 1.5%. This specimen consisted of peripheral blood, obtained on day 0 of AZD1222 vaccination. Source of these receptors: an adult in good health. Both conserved end residues are part of each CDR3. Fields, in order: V gene, clone size, D gene, J gene, CDR3 protein, CDR3 DNA. A D gene is named only where the DNA matches it firmly. Not all rows give a size; the values are once, few, many and, for expanded clones, a class.

>TRBV19|.|TRBD1|TRBJ1-1
CASSRQGGTEAFF
TGTGCCAGTAGTAGACAGGGTGGCACTGAAGCTTTCTTT
>TRBV6-5|.|TRBD1|TRBJ1-5
CASYGAQGGDQPQHF
TGTGCCAGCTACGGGGCTCAGGGGGGAGATCAGCCCCAGCATTTT
>TRBV5-1|.|.|TRBJ1-2
CASSLNLVGSYGYTF
TGCGCCAGCAGCTTGAATCTAGTCGGTAGCTATGGCTACACCTTC
>TRBV2|once|TRBD1|TRBJ1-5
CASSGQGSYSNQPQHF
TGTGCCAGCAGTGGACAGGGATCCTATAGCAATCAGCCCCAGCATTTT
>TRBV5-1|.|.|TRBJ2-2
CASSPGTSDTGELFF
TGCGCCAGCAGCCCCGGGACTTCGGACACCGGGGAGCTGTTTTTT
>TRBV13|.|TRBD1|TRBJ1-2
CASSLDRSNYGYTF
TGTGCCAGCAGCCTGGACAGGAGTAACTATGGCTACACCTTC
>TRBV6-6|.|TRBD1|TRBJ2-7
CASSSGQGFEQYF
TGTGCCAGCAGTTCGGGACAGGGCTTTGAGCAGTACTTC
>TRBV7-3|.|.|TRBJ1-1
CASSLGAAYMNTEAFF
TGTGCCAGCAGCTTAGGCGCAGCCTACATGAACACTGAAGCTTTCTTT
>TRBV24-1|.|.|TRBJ2-5
CATSDYPGETQYF
TGTGCCACCAGTGACTATCCAGGGGAGACCCAGTACTTC
>TRBV5-1|.|.|TRBJ2-7
CASSLGQYYEQYF
TGCGCCAGCAGCTTGGGTCAGTACTACGAGCAGTACTTC
>TRBV13|once|.|TRBJ2-6
CASSPPDSISGANVLTF
TGTGCCAGCAGCCCCCCGGACAGCATCTCTGGGGCCAACGTCCTGACTTTC
>TRBV30|.|.|TRBJ1-2
CAWNHFWGNGYTF
TGTGCCTGGAATCACTTTTGGGGCAATGGCTACACCTTC
>TRBV29-1|.|.|TRBJ1-1
CSVWSMNTEAFF
TGCAGCGTTTGGAGCATGAACACTGAAGCTTTCTTT
>TRBV5-1|.|TRBD1|TRBJ2-5
CASSFNRGETQYF
TGCGCCAGCAGCTTTAACAGGGGCGAGACCCAGTACTTC
>TRBV6-1|.|.|TRBJ1-3
CASSEGRYSGNTIYF
TGTGCCAGCAGTGAGGGACGGTACTCTGGAAACACCATATATTTT
>TRBV7-8|.|.|TRBJ2-2
CASRSPQGTGELFF
TGTGCCAGCAGGTCCCCCCAGGGCACCGGGGAGCTGTTTTTT
>TRBV7-9|once|.|TRBJ1-1
CASSLGQENTEAFF
TGTGCCAGCAGCTTAGGGCAGGAGAACACTGAAGCTTTCTTT
>TRBV3-1/TRBV3-2|.|.|TRBJ1-3
CASSQRGVGGNTIYF
TGTGCCAGCAGCCAAAGGGGGGTCGGTGGAAACACCATATATTTT
>TRBV5-1|.|TRBD1|TRBJ1-2
CASSNGQGGGYTF
TGCGCCAGCAGCAACGGACAGGGTGGTGGCTACACCTTC
>TRBV29-1|few|.|TRBJ1-2
CSVVQSGGKGYTF
TGCAGCGTTGTTCAGTCCGGGGGCAAGGGCTACACCTTC
>TRBV18|.|TRBD1|TRBJ1-2
CASSPQTQGANYGYTF
TGTGCCAGCTCACCTCAAACACAGGGGGCGAACTATGGCTACACCTTC
>TRBV12-3/TRBV12-4|.|.|TRBJ1-2
CASSGFNYGYTF
TGTGCCAGCAGCGGATTTAACTATGGCTACACCTTC
>TRBV19|.|TRBD1|TRBJ1-2
CASSIEDRGAYGYTF
TGTGCCAGTAGTATAGAAGACAGGGGCGCCTATGGCTACACCTTC
>TRBV4-1|.|.|TRBJ2-5
CASSQGGDFQETQYF
TGCGCCAGCAGCCAAGGGGGAGACTTCCAAGAGACCCAGTACTTC